This T cell receptor beta chain stems from a study of neurological immune-mediated disorders. Time point here: longitudinal time-point 3. Unsorted libraries were prepared from 2 million PBMCs that had been stored at -80 C. Trimming cost V 7 bases and J 1 base; bases outside gene matches: 6. The length of the CDR3 is 14 residues. Germline V CDR1 and CDR2: SEHNR, FQNEAQ (reference sequence). This clonotype was seen at least ten times. 5'RACE with 10-nucleotide random UMIs produced the cDNA. One entry per CDR3 protein, called by TCRdb with MiXCR from the 5' RACE reads. The sample contains tens of thousands of distinct CDR3 sequences, 3.5% to 5.5% of which appear only once.

The sequence derives from a woman aged 60-75 years with multiple sclerosis. The V and J genes are TRBV7-9 and TRBJ2-5; TRBD1 matches 7 bases. The sequenced material came from PBMCs. The CDR3 spells CASIHRTGQETQYF. CDR3 DNA sequence: TGTGCCAGCATTCACCGGACAGGCCAAGAGACCCAGTACTTC.